The next 17 T cell receptor beta chains were all read from a single sample in a study of blood T cell repertoires in COVID-19. Data came from immunoSEQ multiplex PCR; TCRdb stores just in-frame clones and leaves some out. The table records more than 110,000 clones, roughly 84% of them present only once. The material sequenced was PBMCs or T cells enriched from blood (not recorded which). The receptors originated from a middle-aged man with acute COVID-19.

This chain links TRBV28 with TRBJ1-6; D is unresolved. CDR3 length equals 12 residues. From germline, CDR1 is MDHEN and CDR2 SYDVKM. Trimming left V 4 bases short and J 8 bases short, with 6 bases between. The CDR3 loop reads CASSSQDSPLHF. In DNA, the CDR3 is TGTGCCAGCAGTTCCCAGGATTCACCCCTCCACTTT.

The V call is TRBV6-5, the J call TRBJ1-3; D gene uncertain. Germline V gene lookup returns CDR1 MNHEY and CDR2 SVGAGI. The CDR3 spans 15 residues. With 8 bases removed from V and 0 bases from J, the gap between germline ends came to 14 bases. CDR3 sequence (DNA): TGTGCCAGCCAGGCCTCCCGCGCCTCTGGAAACACCATATATTTT. The encoded protein is CASQASRASGNTIYF.

The rearrangement uses TRBV9 and TRBJ2-3; maybe TRBD1 (5 bases). Germline values: CDR1 SGDLS, CDR2 YYNGEE. Trimming removed 4 bases from V and 3 bases from J, with 9 bases in between. The CDR3 extends over 13 amino acids. CDR3 nucleotides: TGTGCCAGCAGCTTCCGACAGACAGATACGCAGTATTTT. This translates into CASSFRQTDTQYF.

The chain is built from TRBV7-9 and TRBJ1-2; D possibly corresponds to TRBD1 (5 bases). Germline V gene sequence: CDR1 SEHNR, CDR2 FQNEAQ (reference sequence). V was trimmed by 7 bases and J by 2 bases, leaving 14 bases between them. CDR3 length equals 14 residues. In DNA form, the CDR3 reads TGTGCCAGCACTTTGGGGGAGGGCAACTATGGCTACACCTTC. Translated: CASTLGEGNYGYTF.

The chain has TRBV5-4 and TRBJ1-2, with D perhaps matching TRBD1 (5 bases). This CDR3 spans 14 amino acids. CDR1 is SGHNT, CDR2 YYREEE, per germline (reference sequence). Trimming left V 1 base short and J 7 bases short, with 14 bases between. CDR3 bases: TGTGCCAGCAGCTTGCAGGGACTAGTGGTTGGCTACACCTTC. It codes for CASSLQGLVVGYTF.

The chain has TRBV4-1 and TRBJ1-2; 7 nucleotides align to TRBD1. Germline assignment: CDR1 MGHRA and CDR2 YSYEKL. The length of the CDR3 is 17 residues. Losses at the gene ends were 0 bases for V and 4 bases for J; bases not matched to a gene: 11. Here the CDR3 DNA reads TGCGCCAGCAGCCAAGATCGGGACGAGGGGGCGGTCTATGGCTACACCTTC. As protein: CASSQDRDEGAVYGYTF.

Of note for this clone: The identical CDR3 is also encoded by other nucleotide sequences in the sample. This chain joins TRBV5-1 and TRBJ2-5; 7 nucleotides line up with TRBD2. The CDR3 covers 13 residues. V shed 7 bases, J shed 3 bases, and the junction held 6 bases outside the gene matches. Germline assignment: CDR1 SGHRS and CDR2 YFSETQ. The chain's CDR3 is CASSWGGEETQYF. Written as DNA, the CDR3 is TGCGCCAGCTCCTGGGGAGGGGAAGAGACCCAGTACTTC.

The chain uses TRBV6-5 and TRBJ2-7; 10 bases align to TRBD1. CDR3 size: 14 residues. The junction had 4 bases not matched to a gene; V was cut back by 5 bases and J by 3 bases. Per germline, CDR1 MNHEY and CDR2 SVGAGI. The CDR3 DNA reads as TGTGCCAGCAGTAGACGGGACAGGGGCTACGAGCAGTACTTC. Translating it yields CASSRRDRGYEQYF.

V gene TRBV19 combines with J gene TRBJ2-1; D is possibly TRBD2 (5 bases). The CDR3 covers 15 residues. Deletions cut 0 bases from V and 7 bases from J, with 13 bases between. From germline, CDR1 is LNHDA and CDR2 SQIVND (reference sequence). In DNA form, the CDR3 reads TGTGCCAGTAGTATAGACGGGCTGAGGGATAATGAGCAGTTCTTC. This codes for CASSIDGLRDNEQFF.

This clone was observed once. This chain joins TRBV28 and TRBJ2-1; TRBD2 aligns across 10 bases. The CDR3 is 15 residues long. Trimming removed 6 bases from V and 7 bases from J; junction bases left unmatched: 9. Germline V lookup: CDR1 MDHEN, CDR2 SYDVKM. CDR3 in amino acids: CASRFLAGETNEQFF. CDR3 in DNA: TGTGCCAGCAGGTTTCTAGCGGGGGAAACGAATGAGCAGTTCTTC.

This clone was seen a handful of times. V is TRBV4-1 and J is TRBJ2-1; the D is unclear. V was shortened by 0 bases and J by 7 bases, with 7 bases between the two germline ends. This CDR3 comprises 13 residues. From germline, CDR1 is MGHRA and CDR2 YSYEKL. The DNA of the CDR3 is TGCGCCAGCAGCCAAGAGCAGGTTAATGAGCAGTTCTTC. Its translation is CASSQEQVNEQFF.

The chain is built from TRBV28 and TRBJ1-5; the D is unclear. Germline loops: CDR1 MDHEN, CDR2 SYDVKM. Trimming took 2 bases from V and 8 from J, leaving 28 bases between them. CDR3 length: 19 residues. In DNA form, the CDR3 reads TGTGCCAGCAGTTTACGATTTCTGGCCGCAACCGTAAATCGAAAGCCCCAGCATTTT. Encoded protein: CASSLRFLAATVNRKPQHF.

The chain uses TRBV6-5 and TRBJ2-1, with 8 bases lining up with TRBD2. This CDR3 contains 14 residues. Germline V gene lookup returns CDR1 MNHEY and CDR2 SVGAGI. V gave up 10 bases and J gave up 5 bases; unmatched junction bases: 10. In nucleotides, the CDR3 is TGTGCCACGGGGGGGACTAGTCCCCACAATGAGCAGTTCTTC. It encodes CATGGTSPHNEQFF.

This clone was recorded a few times. The gene calls are TRBV5-4 and TRBJ2-3; D not certain. V was trimmed by 0 bases and J by 2 bases, leaving 10 bases between them. The germline V gene has CDR1 SGHNT and CDR2 YYREEE (reference sequence). CDR3 length equals 15 residues. The CDR3 DNA is TGTGCCAGCAGCTTGGCCCAATACACCACAGATACGCAGTATTTT. Encoded protein: CASSLAQYTTDTQYF.

The chain recombines TRBV5-5 with TRBJ2-5, with TRBD2 matching over 11 bases. The CDR3 loop spans 14 amino acids. Germline loops: CDR1 SGHKS, CDR2 YYEKEE (reference sequence). Trimming at V came to 1 base and at J to 5 bases, leaving 1 base not matched to a gene. The CDR3 here is CASSLIAGGETQYF. The CDR3 DNA sequence: TGTGCCAGCAGCTTGATAGCGGGAGGGGAGACCCAGTACTTC.

J is TRBJ2-7 and V is TRBV7-2; perhaps TRBD1 as D (6 bases). In germline, CDR1 is SGHTA, CDR2 FQGNSA. The V gene lost 5 bases and the J gene lost 2 bases, with 16 bases spanning the gap. The CDR3 runs 15 residues. In nucleotides, the CDR3 is TGTGCCAGCAGCCAAAGAGGGGGTCTTACCTACGAGCAGTACTTC. This codes for CASSQRGGLTYEQYF.

The chain is built from TRBV10-1 and TRBJ2-1; perhaps TRBD2 as D (6 bases). V lost 4 bases to trimming and J lost 9 bases, with 16 bases between them. The germline V gene has CDR1 WNHNN and CDR2 SYGVQD (reference sequence). This CDR3 comprises 14 residues. CDR3 bases: TGCGCCAGCAGTGGTGGCTCCGCGGGATCTGAGCAGTTCTTC. Protein sequence: CASSGGSAGSEQFF.